This TCR beta chain was found in a study of cytomegalovirus exposure and HLA in healthy donors listed by TCRdb under 2017. For context, the study as a whole: An earlier analysis of roughly 500 of the donors reported 250 to 350 Gb of sequence data and 95 million to 120 million unique TCR beta sequences obtained from approximately 180 million T cells. An early release covering more than 500 HLA-typed donors comprised about 300 gigabases of sequencing data and tens of millions of unique TCR sequences. The genetic ancestry cluster associated with self-reported Caucasian donors included 81% of the 398 genotyped donors. The study aimed to test whether cataloging public T cell receptors could reveal signatures of past pathogen exposure. The study used immunosequencing to profile the T cell repertoires of under 700 subjects and linked those repertoires to cytomegalovirus serostatus. Along with the roughly 670-subject first cohort, a separate validation cohort of more than 90 different subjects was used. To predict cytomegalovirus infection status, the study brought together high-throughput TCR immunosequencing, statistical association of individual TCRs with disease status, and machine learning. A later analysis re-analyzed previously published TCR beta repertoires from 660 or so donors and added high-resolution HLA genotyping to study TCR occurrence patterns. In the later analysis, no new phenotypic data were used to find candidate immune exposures; instead, reliance was placed on TCR beta sequences and their occurrence across donors. An earlier analysis of 587 of the donors applied high-throughput TCR beta sequencing to assess whether each TCR beta V gene segment acted as functional or pseudogenic. Donor age, sex, ethnicity and CMV serostatus were collected together with the repertoire data. A later genetic analysis took genome-wide SNP genotypes for 398 of the 666 donors and used that subset as a discovery cohort. Every repertoire in the discovery cohort had been generated on one and the same sequencing platform. Class I and class II HLA loci were covered by the typing at four-digit resolution. The number of typed donors differed by locus: about 629-630 for A, B, C, DRB1 and DQB1; some 500 for DQA1; about 600 for DPA1; and around 470 for DPB1. Four or five DR-DQ haplotypes were handled as single units for association and clustering because linkage in the cohort was strong. On average, around 200,000 unique TCR beta nucleotide sequences were sequenced per donor among a few hundred genotyped donors of the cohort, with 15% to 20% of those sequences being non-productive.

In regard to this clone: Its target antigen remains unknown.

From the cysteine through the valine, the CDR3 covers 15 amino acids. The CDR3 DNA has 45 bases and is translated from base 1. At the junction V is shortened by 2 bases and J by 0 bases; bases outside the gene matches: 4. The germline V gene yields KGHSH for CDR1 and LQKENI for CDR2. The cohort comprised some 680 healthy bone marrow donors. Cohort members were all nominally healthy when sampled, although unrecorded immune exposures were likely present. The donor tested CMV seronegative, placing the donor among the 300 to 450 seronegative members of the cohort. A peripheral blood sample was collected from each donor, and TCR beta sequencing was performed on peripheral blood mononuclear cells. The Qiagen DNeasy Blood Extraction Kit was used to extract genomic DNA from the blood cell samples. The library was prepared using the immunoSEQ multiplex PCR assay. For the multiplex PCR, a mixture combining 60 forward primers for TCR Vbeta segments and 13 reverse primers for TCR Jbeta segments was used. The CDR3 region of rearranged TCR beta genes was amplified from genomic DNA by a multiplex PCR assay. The amplified TCR beta libraries were sequenced on the Illumina HiSeq System as 87-base-pair reads. For the original study's pipeline: In a later analysis, 77 million or so unique TCR beta chains were counted across the roughly 670 repertoires, and roughly 9.9 million of these chains were shared by at least two donors. Raw reads were error-corrected and collapsed into unique sequences with a nearest-neighbor algorithm that merged closely related sequences to remove PCR and sequencing errors. Alignment of CDR3 sequences to IMGT reference sequences was used to assign V, D and J gene segments. For a sequence to be retained, at least a six-nucleotide match to both a V gene segment and a J gene segment was required. A rearrangement counted as productive if the CDR3 had no stop codons and remained in frame with V and J, and every other rearrangement counted as non-productive. CDR3 was defined according to IMGT convention as the region running from the second conserved V-encoded cysteine to the conserved J-encoded phenylalanine. Sequences without an unambiguous match to a single V gene segment were excluded from the earlier analysis of almost 600 of the donors. In an earlier analysis of some 590 of the donors, a V segment was called functional when productive rearrangements were above 56.7%, and segregating when the standard deviation between donors exceeded 5%. A statistical classification framework was developed to diagnose cytomegalovirus status using the catalog of TCR beta chain sequences. A later analysis assigned V and J genes by comparing TCR nucleotide sequences with IMGT/GENE-DB human TR gene sequences. A later analysis assigned CDR3 sequences and most-parsimonious VDJ recombination scenarios with the TCRdist pipeline. In a later analysis, each TCR beta chain was defined by its CDR3 amino acid sequence together with its V-gene family, and reads without a unique V-gene family were excluded. To address suspected cross-contamination and a sequencing artifact, a later analysis removed 592 highly shared, low-generation-probability nucleotide sequences. In a later analysis, a clonal expansion index for each public chain was calculated from normalized within-repertoire ranks of inferred template counts. Generation probabilities in a later analysis came from a VDJ recombination model fitted to out-of-frame rearrangements, and those results were checked against IGoR. A later analysis scored TCR-TCR, TCR-HLA and TCR-CMV co-occurrence with hypergeometric tests, applying a repertoire-size bias correction to TCR pairs. A later analysis estimated false discovery rates by permuting HLA or CMV assignments 20 times. A later analysis grouped co-occurring TCRs with DBSCAN, adding TCRdist sequence similarity when clustering within HLA-allele-positive subsets. For co-occurrence clustering, repertoires with fewer than 30,000 or more than 120,000 public chains were excluded, along with 4 to 6 repertoires with anomalous nucleotide sharing. TCRdb obtained this table from immuneACCESS and retained in-frame rearrangements with V and J assigned. These tables miss some clones; where compared with another copy, unresolved V genes account for less than half of the shortfall, and the remainder is unexplained. That table gives V, J and clone size, and the DNA gave D and trimming. The sample's table covers about 140,000 clones. About 2.2% of the sample comes from the top ten.

General study outcomes and caveats: The sequencing pipeline was judged likely to have produced a cluster of highly shared sequence variants as a technical artifact. CMV serostatus was the only immune exposure information available for the cohort. When HLA alleles, especially DR and DQ, strongly co-occurred, TCR associations were difficult to assign to individual alleles. Some IMGT-functional V segments, including TRBV6-2 and TRBV6-3, could not be distinguished by the 87-base-pair reads and were therefore excluded. In an earlier analysis of fewer than 750 of the donors, most TCR beta V segments were observed in productive rearrangements about 87% or about 30% of the time, broadly matching IMGT annotations. Linkage disequilibrium might explain the correlated functional status among segregating V segments, but an unknown experimental factor could not be ruled out. V-gene and J-gene trimming of TCR beta chains was associated with a missense DCLRE1C variant in a later genetic analysis, and the association was replicated in an independent cohort. This cohort had only TCR beta chains sequenced, and the lack of alpha or paired-chain data limited which features could be detected. The classifier was reported to diagnose cytomegalovirus status with high specificity and sensitivity in both the original and validation cohorts. HLA typing was unavailable for some donors at each locus, so association tests used only the typed subset. Three of the identified cytomegalovirus-associated TCR beta chains were confirmed in vitro to be specific for cytomegalovirus antigens. Sequencing depth was assumed to be roughly uniform across donors in the presence/absence analyses, though that assumption may not hold. Most TCR sequences were seen in very few donors, while some public TCRs were found in many individuals. Because counts were too low, seventeen rarely observed V segments, including chromosome 9 orphons, were excluded from the earlier analysis of roughly 580 of the donors. In a later analysis, TCR association rates were found to vary across HLA loci, with the most associated TCRs seen for DRB1 alleles and the fewest for HLA-C alleles. Several of the top co-occurrence clusters appeared to be linked to parvovirus B19, influenza, CMV and Epstein-Barr virus, according to a later analysis. A further reported finding was that TCR beta sequences accurately predicted the HLA-A and HLA-B alleles for most subjects in the first cohort. According to the authors, the approach could potentially be generalized to other disease states and immunological phenotypes. Most CMV-associated TCR beta chains appeared to be HLA-restricted in a later analysis, and the HLA associations seemed to be driven largely by CMV exposure. At a false discovery rate of 0.05, a later analysis linked under 20,000 TCR beta sequences to specific HLA alleles. In a later analysis, HLA-associated TCR beta chains showed more clonal expansion and lower generation probabilities than non-associated chains that were equally common. Compared with the approximately 710-donor mean, donors in an Asian-associated ancestry cluster had fewer N-insertions in productive TCRs, according to a later genetic analysis. In the study, roughly 160 TCR beta chains were listed as associated with cytomegalovirus.

This clonotype was sampled from a woman aged 18-30 years in good health and CMV-seronegative. The chain was built from TRBV18 and TRBJ2-7; 7 bases in between match TRBD1. Sequenced material: PBMCs. The sequence in DNA is TGTGCCAGCTCACCAACAGGGGATAGCTCCTACGAGCAGTACGTC. The resulting protein is CASSPTGDSSYEQYV.